This T cell receptor beta chain appears in the sequencing data of a study of cytomegalovirus exposure and HLA in healthy donors listed by TCRdb under 2017. Study-wide context: According to a later analysis, the approximately 120 validation repertoires were produced on the same platform as the 600 to 850 repertoires of the first cohort. The study aimed to test whether cataloging public T cell receptors could reveal signatures of past pathogen exposure. Besides the first cohort of 500 to 700 subjects, a separate validation cohort made up of 120 different subjects was used. To predict cytomegalovirus infection status, the study combined high-throughput TCR immunosequencing, statistical association of individual TCRs with disease status, and machine learning.

On this clone: Its antigen specificity is not known. No base quality information exists; no much larger clone differs at one position.

Points the paper makes about the study in general: The classifier was reported to diagnose cytomegalovirus status with high specificity and sensitivity in both the original and validation cohorts. Across donors, most TCR sequences were observed very rarely, whereas some public TCRs were present in many individuals. The validation cohort had no HLA typing available for a later analysis, so co-occurrence within that cohort was assessed over all 130 or so repertoires. A later analysis found that TCRs clustered in the first cohort also tended to co-occur in the 110 or so validation repertoires, with roughly 95% of cluster scores above 0. The authors suggested that the approach could potentially be generalized to other disease states and immunological phenotypes. Three of the identified cytomegalovirus-associated TCR beta chains were confirmed in vitro to be specific for cytomegalovirus antigens. The study gave a list of about 160 TCR beta chains associated with cytomegalovirus.

Separate from the roughly 650-subject first cohort, the validation cohort of roughly 130 subjects was the group to which the donors belonged. The CDR3 covers 13 residues, taking in both the cysteine and the phenylalanine. Only the CDR3 region is kept as DNA, spanning 39 bases read in frame from base 1. The germline V gene (reference sequence) gives CDR1 as SGHNT and CDR2 as YYREEE. Cut back by 0 bases and 7 bases, the V and J ends lie 10 bases apart. Preparation of the library involved the immunoSEQ multiplex PCR assay. Per the authors' processing: A statistical classification framework was built for diagnosing cytomegalovirus status from the catalog of TCR beta chain sequences. TCRdb retrieved this table from immuneACCESS and kept in-frame rearrangements only. Not all clones are present; in checked studies, unresolved V genes account for under half, and no reason is known for the remainder. V and J calls and clone size are given by that table; D and trimming were obtained from the DNA. The sample table lists over 250,000 clones, approximately 86% of them with a count of one. The ten largest clones take up roughly 1% of the sample.

Sequencing was done on a sample of PBMCs. The source of this sequence is a woman younger than 35 in good health and CMV-seronegative. The rearranged chain carries TRBV5-4 and TRBJ1-2; no confident D gene assignment can be made. The CDR3 loop reads CASSLADIAGYTF. At the DNA level, the sequence is TGTGCCAGCAGCTTGGCAGACATCGCTGGCTACACCTTC.